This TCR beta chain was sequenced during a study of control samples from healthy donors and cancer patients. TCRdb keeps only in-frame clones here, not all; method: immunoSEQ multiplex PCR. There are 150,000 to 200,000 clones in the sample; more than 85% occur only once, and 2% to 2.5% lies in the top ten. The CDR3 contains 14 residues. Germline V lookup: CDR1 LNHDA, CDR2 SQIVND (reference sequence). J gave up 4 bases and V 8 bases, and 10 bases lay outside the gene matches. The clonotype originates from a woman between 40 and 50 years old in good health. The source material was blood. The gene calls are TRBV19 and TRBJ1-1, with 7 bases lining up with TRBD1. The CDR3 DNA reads TGTGCCAGTCAGAGGGGGCCGGGGGGCACTGAAGCTTTCTTT. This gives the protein CASQRGPGGTEAFF.